A selection of T cell receptor beta chains follows, all from one sample in a study of technical replicates of blood from four donors. The assay was immunoSEQ multiplex PCR, and TCRdb's table has in-frame clones only and misses some. The table lists some 78,000 clones, about 92% of them singletons, with 0.4% to 0.45% in the top ten. Sequenced material: T cells isolated from PBMCs. The receptors were sampled from a human donor in good health. Each CDR3 is given with its conserved first and last residue. D genes are given only for firm matches. Clone size appears in some rows only: once, few, many, or a class for an expanded clone.

TRBD1 TRBJ2-7 - TRBV6-1 TGTGCCGCCCCGGGACAGGGGGCCTCCTACGAGCAGTACTTC CAAPGQGASYEQYF
- TRBJ1-5 - TRBV6-1 TGTGCCAGCAGTGAAACTCAGGGGCAGCCCCAGCATTTT CASSETQGQPQHF
- TRBJ2-1 - TRBV6-5 TGTGCCAGCAGTTATCTGCTAGGCAATGAGCAGTTCTTC CASSYLLGNEQFF
- TRBJ2-7 - TRBV5-1 TGCGCCAGCTCCGGGAGTTTGGGAGACGAGCAGTACTTC CASSGSLGDEQYF
- TRBJ1-5 - TRBV19 TGTGCCAGTAGACCGAACCGGGGGGGGGCAGGGAGTCAGCCCCAGCATTTT CASRPNRGGAGSQPQHF
TRBD1 TRBJ1-1 - TRBV30 TGTGCCTGGAGTGTAGATCCCGGGACAGAAAACACTGAAGCTTTCTTT CAWSVDPGTENTEAFF
TRBD1 TRBJ1-1 - TRBV6-4 TGTGCCACCAATTTAACCCCCGGGACAGGGGATAGGAACACTGAAGCTTTCTTT CATNLTPGTGDRNTEAFF
- TRBJ2-2 - TRBV29-1 TGCAGCGTTGGGTCTACCTACACCGGGGAGCTGTTTTTT CSVGSTYTGELFF
TRBD1 TRBJ1-5 - TRBV13 TGTGCCAGCAGCTTAGGCCAGGGGGGTCAGCCCCAGCATTTT CASSLGQGGQPQHF
- TRBJ2-7 - TRBV7-8 TGTGCCAGCAGCTTAGTGTGGACAGTCGAGCAGTACTTC CASSLVWTVEQYF
- TRBJ2-1 - TRBV4-3 TGCGCCAGCAGCCAAGGTGGAGGGTATGAGCAGTTCTTC CASSQGGGYEQFF
TRBD1 TRBJ2-1 - TRBV27 TGTGCCAGCAGTTTATCATGGGACAGGTTTTACAATGAGCAGTTCTTC CASSLSWDRFYNEQFF
- TRBJ2-7 - TRBV30 TGTGCCTGGTCGGAGACCTACGAGCAGTACTTC CAWSETYEQYF
- TRBJ1-6 - TRBV7-9 TGTGCCAGCAGCTCAGGATCACCCCTCCACTTT CASSSGSPLHF
TRBD2 TRBJ2-1 - TRBV14 TGTGCCAGCAGCCAAGGGGGGACTAGCGGGCGATCCTACAATGAGCAGTTCTTC CASSQGGTSGRSYNEQFF
TRBD2 TRBJ2-7 - TRBV27 TGTGCCAGCAGTTTTGTCTCCCTACGCGGGAGCCCCTACGAGCAGTACTTC CASSFVSLRGSPYEQYF
- TRBJ1-1 - TRBV15 TGTGCCACCAGCCGCGGGGACCCCGGTGAAGCTTTCTTT CATSRGDPGEAFF
- TRBJ2-5 once TRBV28 TGTGCCAGCAGTTTATTTATCCAAGAGACCCAGTACTTC CASSLFIQETQYF
- TRBJ2-2 - TRBV7-7 TGTGCTAGCAGCTTCGACACGGGAAACACCGGGGAGCTGTTTTTT CASSFDTGNTGELFF
- TRBJ1-1 - TRBV18 TGTGCCAGCTCACCGGGGCCCGAAGCTTTCTTT CASSPGPEAFF
TRBD1 TRBJ2-1 - TRBV4-3 TGCGCCAGCAGCTTTGGGACAGCCTACAATGAGCAGTTCTTC CASSFGTAYNEQFF
- TRBJ1-4 few TRBV5-4 TGTGCCAGCAGCCGTGGAGGGACAACTAATGAAAAACTGTTTTTT CASSRGGTTNEKLFF